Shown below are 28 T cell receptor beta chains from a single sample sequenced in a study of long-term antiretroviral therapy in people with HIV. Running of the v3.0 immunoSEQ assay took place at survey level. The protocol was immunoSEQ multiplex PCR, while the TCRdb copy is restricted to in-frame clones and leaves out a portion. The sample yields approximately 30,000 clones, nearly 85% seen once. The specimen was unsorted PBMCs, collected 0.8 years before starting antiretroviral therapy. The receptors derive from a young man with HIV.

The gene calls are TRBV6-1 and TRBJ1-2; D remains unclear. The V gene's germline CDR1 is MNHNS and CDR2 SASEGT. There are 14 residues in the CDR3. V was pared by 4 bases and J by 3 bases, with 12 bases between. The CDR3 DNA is TGTGCCAGCAGTGCAGCGCAGGATTACTATGGCTACACCTTC. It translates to CASSAAQDYYGYTF.

CDR3 sequence: CASKGTSGNNEQFF. The CDR3, as DNA: TGTGCCAGCAAAGGGACTAGCGGTAACAATGAGCAGTTCTTC. The V and J genes are TRBV25-1 and TRBJ2-1; 11 nucleotides align to TRBD2. CDR1 MGHDK and CDR2 SYGVNS come from the germline V gene. With V trimmed by 7 bases and J by 5 bases, 4 bases remained unmatched. This CDR3 is built from 14 residues.

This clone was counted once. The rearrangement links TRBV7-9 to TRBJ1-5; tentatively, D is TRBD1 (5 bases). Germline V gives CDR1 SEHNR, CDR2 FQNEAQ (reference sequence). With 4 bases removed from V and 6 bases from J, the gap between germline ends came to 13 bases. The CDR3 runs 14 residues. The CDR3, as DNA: TGTGCCAGCAGCTCGGACACCAGGCGTCAGCCCCAGCATTTT. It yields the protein CASSSDTRRQPQHF.

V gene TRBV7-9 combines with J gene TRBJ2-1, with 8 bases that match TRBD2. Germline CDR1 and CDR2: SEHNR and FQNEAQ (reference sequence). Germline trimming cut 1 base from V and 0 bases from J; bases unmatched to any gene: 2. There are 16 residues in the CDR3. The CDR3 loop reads CASSLVAGSSYNEQFF. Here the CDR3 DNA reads TGTGCCAGCAGCTTAGTAGCGGGAAGCTCCTACAATGAGCAGTTCTTC.

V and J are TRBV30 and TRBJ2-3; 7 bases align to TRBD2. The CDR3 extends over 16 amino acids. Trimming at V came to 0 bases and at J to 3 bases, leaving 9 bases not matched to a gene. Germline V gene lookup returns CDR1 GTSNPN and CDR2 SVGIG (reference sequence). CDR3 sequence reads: CAWSVVGRGSTDTQYF. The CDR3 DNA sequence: TGTGCCTGGAGTGTAGTAGGGAGGGGATCAACAGATACGCAGTATTTT.

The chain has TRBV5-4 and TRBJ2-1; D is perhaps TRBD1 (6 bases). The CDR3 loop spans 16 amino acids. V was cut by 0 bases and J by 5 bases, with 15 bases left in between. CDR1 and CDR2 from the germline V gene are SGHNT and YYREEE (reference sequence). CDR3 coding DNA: TGTGCCAGCAGCTTGGACTGGTCAGGGGCAGACAATGAGCAGTTCTTC. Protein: CASSLDWSGADNEQFF.

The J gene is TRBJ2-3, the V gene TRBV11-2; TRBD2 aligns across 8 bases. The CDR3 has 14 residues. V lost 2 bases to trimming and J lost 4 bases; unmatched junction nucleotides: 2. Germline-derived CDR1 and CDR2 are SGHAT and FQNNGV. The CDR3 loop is CASSLPGGADTQYF. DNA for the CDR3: TGTGCCAGCAGCTTACCGGGGGGGGCAGATACGCAGTATTTT.

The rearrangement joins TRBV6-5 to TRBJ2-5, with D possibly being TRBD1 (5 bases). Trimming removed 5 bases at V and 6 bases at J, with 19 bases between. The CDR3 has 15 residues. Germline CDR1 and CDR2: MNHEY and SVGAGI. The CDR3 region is CASSAYGEVGQTQYF. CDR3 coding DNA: TGTGCCAGCAGTGCTTATGGGGAAGTGGGGCAGACCCAGTACTTC.

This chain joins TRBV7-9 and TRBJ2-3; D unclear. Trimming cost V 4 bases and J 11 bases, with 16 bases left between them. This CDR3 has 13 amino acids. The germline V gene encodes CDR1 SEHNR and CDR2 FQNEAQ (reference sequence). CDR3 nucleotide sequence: TGTGCCAGCAGCTCCGCCAGCACCCATTTGCAGTATTTT. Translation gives CASSSASTHLQYF.

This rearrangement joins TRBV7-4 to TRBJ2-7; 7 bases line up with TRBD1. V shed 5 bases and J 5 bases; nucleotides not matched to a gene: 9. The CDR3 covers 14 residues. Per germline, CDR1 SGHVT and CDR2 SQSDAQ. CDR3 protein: CASSISTGIHEQYF. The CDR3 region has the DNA TGTGCCAGCAGCATCTCGACAGGGATCCACGAGCAGTACTTC.

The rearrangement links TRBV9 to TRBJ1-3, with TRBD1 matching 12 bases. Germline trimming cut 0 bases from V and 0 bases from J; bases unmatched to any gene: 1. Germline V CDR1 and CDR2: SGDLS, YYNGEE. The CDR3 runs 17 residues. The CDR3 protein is CASSVAGQGASGNTIYF. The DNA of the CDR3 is TGTGCCAGCAGCGTAGCGGGACAGGGGGCCTCTGGAAACACCATATATTTT.

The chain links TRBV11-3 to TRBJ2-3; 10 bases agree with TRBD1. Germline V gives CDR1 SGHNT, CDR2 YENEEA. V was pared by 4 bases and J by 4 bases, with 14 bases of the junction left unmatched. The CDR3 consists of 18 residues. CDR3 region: CASSSGTGERVSADTQYF. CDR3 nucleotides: TGTGCCAGCAGCTCCGGGACAGGGGAACGGGTTTCGGCAGATACGCAGTATTTT.

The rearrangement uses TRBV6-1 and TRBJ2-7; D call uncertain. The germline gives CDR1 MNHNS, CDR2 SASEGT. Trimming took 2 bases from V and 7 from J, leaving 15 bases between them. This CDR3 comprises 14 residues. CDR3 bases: TGTGCCAGCAGTGAACAAGGCAGGCTGGGGGAGCAGTACTTC. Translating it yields CASSEQGRLGEQYF.

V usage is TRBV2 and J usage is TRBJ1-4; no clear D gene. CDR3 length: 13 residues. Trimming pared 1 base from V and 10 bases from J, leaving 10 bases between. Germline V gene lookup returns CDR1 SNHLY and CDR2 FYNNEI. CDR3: CASSEEGRRKLFF. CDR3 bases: TGTGCCAGCAGTGAAGAGGGCAGGCGAAAACTGTTTTTT.

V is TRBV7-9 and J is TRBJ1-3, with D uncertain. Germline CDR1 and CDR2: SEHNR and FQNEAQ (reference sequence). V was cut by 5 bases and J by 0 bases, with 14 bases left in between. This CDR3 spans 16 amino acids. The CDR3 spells CASSLETTSSGNTIYF. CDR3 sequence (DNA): TGTGCCAGCAGCCTAGAAACGACCTCCTCTGGAAACACCATATATTTT.

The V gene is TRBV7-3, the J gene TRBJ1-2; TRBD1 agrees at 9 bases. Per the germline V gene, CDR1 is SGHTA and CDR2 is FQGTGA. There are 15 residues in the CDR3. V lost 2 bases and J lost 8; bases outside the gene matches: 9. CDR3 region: CASSLEGQGFGGYTF. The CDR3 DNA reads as TGTGCCAGCAGCTTAGAGGGACAGGGTTTCGGAGGCTACACCTTC.

CDR3 DNA: TGTGCCAGCAGTGTCGGACATCTCTACGAGCAGTACTTC. Encoded protein: CASSVGHLYEQYF. The J gene is TRBJ2-7, the V gene TRBV28, with a possible D match to TRBD1 (5 bases). The CDR3 contains 13 residues. The ends were cut back, 5 bases at V and 3 bases at J, with 11 bases in the middle. From germline, CDR1 is MDHEN and CDR2 SYDVKM.

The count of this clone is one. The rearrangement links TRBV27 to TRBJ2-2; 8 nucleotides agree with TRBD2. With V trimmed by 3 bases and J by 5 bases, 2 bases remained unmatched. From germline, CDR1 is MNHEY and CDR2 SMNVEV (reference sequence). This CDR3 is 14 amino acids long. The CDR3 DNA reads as TGTGCCAGCAGTTTCCGGGAGGGGACCGGGGAGCTGTTTTTT. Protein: CASSFREGTGELFF.

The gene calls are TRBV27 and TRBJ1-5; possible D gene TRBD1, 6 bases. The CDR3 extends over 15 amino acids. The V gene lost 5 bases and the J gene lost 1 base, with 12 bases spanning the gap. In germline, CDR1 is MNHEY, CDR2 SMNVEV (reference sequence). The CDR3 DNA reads TGTGCCAGCAGTCCACAGGGCTGGAGCAATCAGCCCCAGCATTTT. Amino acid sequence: CASSPQGWSNQPQHF.

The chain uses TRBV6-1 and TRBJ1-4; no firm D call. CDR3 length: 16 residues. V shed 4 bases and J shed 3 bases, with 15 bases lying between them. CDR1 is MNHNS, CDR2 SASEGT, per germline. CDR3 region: CASSGTPAPANEKLFF. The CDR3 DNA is TGTGCCAGCAGTGGGACCCCAGCTCCGGCTAATGAAAAACTGTTTTTT.

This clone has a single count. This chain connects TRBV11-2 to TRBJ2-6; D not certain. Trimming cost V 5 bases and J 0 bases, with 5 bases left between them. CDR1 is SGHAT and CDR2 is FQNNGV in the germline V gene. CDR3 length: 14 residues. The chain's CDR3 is CASSAVSGANVLTF. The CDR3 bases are TGTGCCAGCAGCGCCGTCTCTGGGGCCAACGTCCTGACTTTC.

CDR3 amino acids: CASSFRDRGSYEQYF. The CDR3, as DNA: TGTGCCAGTAGTTTCCGGGACAGGGGTTCATACGAGCAGTACTTC. V gene TRBV19 combines with J gene TRBJ2-7; 10 bases agree with TRBD1. This CDR3 spans 15 amino acids. From germline, CDR1 is LNHDA and CDR2 SQIVND (reference sequence). Trimming took 5 bases from V and 4 from J; bases not matched to a gene: 8.

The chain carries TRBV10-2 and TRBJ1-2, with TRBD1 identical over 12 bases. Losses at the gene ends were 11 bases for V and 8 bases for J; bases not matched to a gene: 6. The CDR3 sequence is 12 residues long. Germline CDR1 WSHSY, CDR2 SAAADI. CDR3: CAAGQGAEGYTF. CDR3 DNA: TGCGCCGCGGGACAGGGGGCGGAGGGCTACACCTTC.

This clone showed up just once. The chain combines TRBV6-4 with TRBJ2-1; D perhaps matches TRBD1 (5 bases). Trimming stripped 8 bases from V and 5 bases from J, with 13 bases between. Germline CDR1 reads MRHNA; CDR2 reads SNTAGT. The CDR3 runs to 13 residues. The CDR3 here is CASADTPNNEQFF. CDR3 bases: TGTGCCAGCGCGGACACCCCGAACAATGAGCAGTTCTTC.

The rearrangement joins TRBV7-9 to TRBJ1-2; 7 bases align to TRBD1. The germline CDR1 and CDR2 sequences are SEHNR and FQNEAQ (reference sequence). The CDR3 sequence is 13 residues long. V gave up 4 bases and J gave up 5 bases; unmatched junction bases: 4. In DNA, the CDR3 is TGTGCCAGCAGCTCGGGACAGAATTATGGCTACACCTTC. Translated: CASSSGQNYGYTF.

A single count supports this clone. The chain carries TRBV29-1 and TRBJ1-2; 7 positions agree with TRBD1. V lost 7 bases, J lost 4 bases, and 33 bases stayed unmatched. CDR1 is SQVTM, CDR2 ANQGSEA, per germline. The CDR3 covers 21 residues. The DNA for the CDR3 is TGCAGCGCCGAGAGCGCCATAAACCCATTAAAGGACAGGAGGCCCTCCTATGGCTACACCTTC. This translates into CSAESAINPLKDRRPSYGYTF.

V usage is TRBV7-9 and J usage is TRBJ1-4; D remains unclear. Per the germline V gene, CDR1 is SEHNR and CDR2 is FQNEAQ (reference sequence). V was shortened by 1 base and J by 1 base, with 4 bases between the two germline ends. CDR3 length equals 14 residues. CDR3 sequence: CASSLGETNEKLFF. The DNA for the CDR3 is TGTGCCAGCAGCTTAGGGGAAACTAATGAAAAACTGTTTTTT.

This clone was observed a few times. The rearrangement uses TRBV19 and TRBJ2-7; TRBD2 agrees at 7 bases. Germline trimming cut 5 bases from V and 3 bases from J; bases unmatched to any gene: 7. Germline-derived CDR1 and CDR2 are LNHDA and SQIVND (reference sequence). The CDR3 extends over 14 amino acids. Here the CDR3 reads CASSGGSEFYEQYF. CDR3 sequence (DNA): TGTGCCAGTAGTGGCGGGAGTGAGTTCTACGAGCAGTACTTC.